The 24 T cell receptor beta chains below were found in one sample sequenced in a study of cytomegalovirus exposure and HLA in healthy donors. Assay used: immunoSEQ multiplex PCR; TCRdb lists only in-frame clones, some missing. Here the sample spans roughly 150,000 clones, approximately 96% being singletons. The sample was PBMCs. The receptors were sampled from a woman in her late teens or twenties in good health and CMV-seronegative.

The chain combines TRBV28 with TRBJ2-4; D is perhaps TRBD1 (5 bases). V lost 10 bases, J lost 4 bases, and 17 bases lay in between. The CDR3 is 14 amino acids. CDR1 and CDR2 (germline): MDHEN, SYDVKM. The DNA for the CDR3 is TGTGCCACCTCTCCCGACAGCGCAAAAAACATTCAGTACTTC. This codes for CATSPDSAKNIQYF.

CDR3 region: CASSRGDRDYNEQFF. Here the CDR3 DNA reads TGTGCCAGCAGCCGGGGGGACAGGGACTACAATGAGCAGTTCTTC. The chain combines TRBV5-6 with TRBJ2-1, with 9 positions matching TRBD1. The CDR3 runs to 15 residues. Germline loops: CDR1 SGHDT, CDR2 YYEEEE. V was pared by 4 bases and J by 3 bases, with 5 bases of the junction left unmatched.

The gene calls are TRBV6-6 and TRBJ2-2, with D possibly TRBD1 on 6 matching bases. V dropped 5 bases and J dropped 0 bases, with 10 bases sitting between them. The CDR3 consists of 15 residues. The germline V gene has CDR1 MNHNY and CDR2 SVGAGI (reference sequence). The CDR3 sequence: CASSRGSANTGELFF. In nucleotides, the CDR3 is TGTGCCAGCAGTAGGGGGAGCGCGAACACCGGGGAGCTGTTTTTT.

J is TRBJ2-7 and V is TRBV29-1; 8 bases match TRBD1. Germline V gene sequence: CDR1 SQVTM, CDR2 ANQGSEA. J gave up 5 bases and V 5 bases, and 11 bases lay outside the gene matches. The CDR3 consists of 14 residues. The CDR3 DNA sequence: TGCAGCGTTCGAAATTCCGGACAGGGCCACGAGCAGTACTTC. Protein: CSVRNSGQGHEQYF.

CDR3 sequence reads: CASSSHRVTNYGYTF. In DNA form, the CDR3 reads TGTGCCAGTAGTAGCCACAGGGTGACTAACTATGGCTACACCTTC. The chain joins TRBV19 to TRBJ1-2; tentatively, D is TRBD1 (6 bases). CDR1 is LNHDA and CDR2 is SQIVND in the germline V gene (reference sequence). This CDR3 contains 15 residues. V was clipped by 4 bases and J by 0 bases, with 12 bases between them.

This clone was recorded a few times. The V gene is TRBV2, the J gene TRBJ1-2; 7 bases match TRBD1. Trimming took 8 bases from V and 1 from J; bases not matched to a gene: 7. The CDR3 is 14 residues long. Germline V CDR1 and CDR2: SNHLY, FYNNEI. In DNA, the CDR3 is TGTGCCAGCGCCCAGGGGGGTTTTAACTATGGCTACACCTTC. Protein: CASAQGGFNYGYTF.

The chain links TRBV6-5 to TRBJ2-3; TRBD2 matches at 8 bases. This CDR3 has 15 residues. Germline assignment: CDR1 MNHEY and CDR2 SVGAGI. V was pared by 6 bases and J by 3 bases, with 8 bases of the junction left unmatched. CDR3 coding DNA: TGTGCCAGCAGCTCGCCGGGCGGGGGGACAGATACGCAGTATTTT. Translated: CASSSPGGGTDTQYF.

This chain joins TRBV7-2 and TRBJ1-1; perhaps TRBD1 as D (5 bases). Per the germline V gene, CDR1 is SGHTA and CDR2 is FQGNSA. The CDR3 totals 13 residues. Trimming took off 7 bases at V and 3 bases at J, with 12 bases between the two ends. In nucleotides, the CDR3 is TGTGCCAGCAAGGGGACTAGCTACACTGAAGCTTTCTTT. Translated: CASKGTSYTEAFF.

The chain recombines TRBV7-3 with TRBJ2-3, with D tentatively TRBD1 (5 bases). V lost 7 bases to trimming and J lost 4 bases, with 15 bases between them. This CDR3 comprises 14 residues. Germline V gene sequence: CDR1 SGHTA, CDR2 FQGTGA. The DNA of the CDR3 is TGTGCCAGCAAGAGTGGGGCCCACGCAGATACGCAGTATTTT. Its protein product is CASKSGAHADTQYF.

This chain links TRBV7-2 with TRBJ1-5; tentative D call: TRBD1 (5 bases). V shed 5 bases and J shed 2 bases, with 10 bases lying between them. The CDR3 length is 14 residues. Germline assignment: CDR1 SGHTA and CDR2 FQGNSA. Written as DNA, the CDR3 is TGTGCCAGCAGCAATTGGGGCGGCAATCAGCCCCAGCATTTT. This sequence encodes CASSNWGGNQPQHF.

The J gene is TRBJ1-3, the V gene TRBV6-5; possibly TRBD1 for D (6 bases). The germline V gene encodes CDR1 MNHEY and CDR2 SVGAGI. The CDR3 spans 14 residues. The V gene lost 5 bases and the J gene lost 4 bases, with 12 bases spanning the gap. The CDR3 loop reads CASSTTGGGNTIYF. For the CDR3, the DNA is TGTGCCAGCAGTACGACAGGCGGAGGAAACACCATATATTTT.

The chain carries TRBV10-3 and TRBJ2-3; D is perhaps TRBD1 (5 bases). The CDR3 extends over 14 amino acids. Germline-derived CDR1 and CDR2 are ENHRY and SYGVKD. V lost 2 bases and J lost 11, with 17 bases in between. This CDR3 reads CAISEGNTGYVQYF. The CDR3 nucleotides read TGTGCCATCAGTGAGGGAAACACAGGATACGTGCAGTATTTT.

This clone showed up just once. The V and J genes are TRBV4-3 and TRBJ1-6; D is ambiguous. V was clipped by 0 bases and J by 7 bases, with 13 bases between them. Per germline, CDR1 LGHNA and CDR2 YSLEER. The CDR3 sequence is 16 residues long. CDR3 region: CASSQDPAARNSPLHF. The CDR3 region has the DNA TGCGCCAGCAGCCAAGACCCAGCGGCGAGAAATTCACCCCTCCACTTT.

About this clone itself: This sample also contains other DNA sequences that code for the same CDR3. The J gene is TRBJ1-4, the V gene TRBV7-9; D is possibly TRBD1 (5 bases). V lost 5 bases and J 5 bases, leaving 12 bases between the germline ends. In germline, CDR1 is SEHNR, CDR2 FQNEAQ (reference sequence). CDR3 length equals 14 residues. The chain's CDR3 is CASSPAGGNEKLFF. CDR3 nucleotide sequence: TGTGCCAGCAGCCCCGCGGGGGGGAATGAAAAACTGTTTTTT.

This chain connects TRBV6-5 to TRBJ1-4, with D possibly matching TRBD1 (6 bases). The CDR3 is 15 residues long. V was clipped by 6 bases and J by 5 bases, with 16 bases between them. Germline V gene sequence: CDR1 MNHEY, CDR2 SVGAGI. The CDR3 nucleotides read TGTGCCAGCAGCGCCCTGTTGGGGGCCAATGAAAAACTGTTTTTT. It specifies CASSALLGANEKLFF.

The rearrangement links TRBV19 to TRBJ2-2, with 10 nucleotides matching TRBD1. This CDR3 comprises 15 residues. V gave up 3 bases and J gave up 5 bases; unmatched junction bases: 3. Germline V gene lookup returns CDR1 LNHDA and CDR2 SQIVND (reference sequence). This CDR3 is CASSMGQGITGELFF. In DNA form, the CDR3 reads TGTGCCAGTAGTATGGGACAGGGGATAACCGGGGAGCTGTTTTTT.

The CDR3 loop is CASRGTVRPDTQYF. In DNA form, the CDR3 reads TGTGCCAGCCGAGGGACAGTCCGTCCAGATACGCAGTATTTT. The chain carries TRBV5-4 and TRBJ2-3; TRBD1 aligns across 7 bases. Germline V gene data show CDR1 as SGHNT and CDR2 as YYREEE (reference sequence). Germline trimming cut 7 bases from V and 4 bases from J; bases unmatched to any gene: 9. This CDR3 is 14 amino acids long.

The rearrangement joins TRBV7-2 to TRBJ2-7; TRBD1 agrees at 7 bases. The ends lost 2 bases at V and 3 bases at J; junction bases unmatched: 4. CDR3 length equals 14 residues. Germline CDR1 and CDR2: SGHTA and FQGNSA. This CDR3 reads CASSLYWDSYEQYF. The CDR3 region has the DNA TGTGCCAGCAGCTTATACTGGGACAGCTACGAGCAGTACTTC.

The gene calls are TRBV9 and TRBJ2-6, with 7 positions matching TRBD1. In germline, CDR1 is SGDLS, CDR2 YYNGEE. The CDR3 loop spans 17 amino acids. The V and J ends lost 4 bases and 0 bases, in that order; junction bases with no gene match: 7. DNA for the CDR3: TGTGCCAGCAGCCCCCGGGGACAGATCTCTGGGGCCAACGTCCTGACTTTC. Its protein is CASSPRGQISGANVLTF. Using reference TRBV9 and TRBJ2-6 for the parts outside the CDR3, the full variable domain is DSGVTQTPKHLITATGQRVTLRCSPRSGDLSVYWYQQSLDQGLQFLIQYYNGEERAKGNILERFSAQQFPDLHSELNLSSLELGDSALYFCASSPRGQISGANVLTFGAGSRLTVL.

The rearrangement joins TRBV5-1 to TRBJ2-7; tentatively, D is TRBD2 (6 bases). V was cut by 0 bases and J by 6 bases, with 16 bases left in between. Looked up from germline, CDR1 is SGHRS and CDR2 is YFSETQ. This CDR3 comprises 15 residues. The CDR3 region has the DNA TGCGCCAGCAGCTTGGAGGGGACGGGAGAGGGCGAGCAGTACTTC. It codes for CASSLEGTGEGEQYF.

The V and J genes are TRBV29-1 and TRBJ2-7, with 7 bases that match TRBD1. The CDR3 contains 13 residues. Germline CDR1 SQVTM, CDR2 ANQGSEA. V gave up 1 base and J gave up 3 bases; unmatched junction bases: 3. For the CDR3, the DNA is TGCAGCGTTGAAGGGACAGGCCTCTACGAGCAGTACTTC. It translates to CSVEGTGLYEQYF.

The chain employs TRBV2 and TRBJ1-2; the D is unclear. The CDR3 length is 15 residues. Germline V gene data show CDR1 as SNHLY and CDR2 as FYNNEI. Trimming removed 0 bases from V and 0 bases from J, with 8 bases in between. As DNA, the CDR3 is TGTGCCAGCAGTGAAGCGAGGGAACCTAACTATGGCTACACCTTC. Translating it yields CASSEAREPNYGYTF.

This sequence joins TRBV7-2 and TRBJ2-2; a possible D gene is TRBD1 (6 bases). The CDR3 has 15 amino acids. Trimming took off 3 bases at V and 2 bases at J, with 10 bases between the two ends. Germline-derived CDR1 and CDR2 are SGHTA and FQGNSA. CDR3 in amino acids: CASSFGDTNTGELFF. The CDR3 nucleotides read TGTGCCAGCAGCTTCGGGGACACCAACACCGGGGAGCTGTTTTTT.

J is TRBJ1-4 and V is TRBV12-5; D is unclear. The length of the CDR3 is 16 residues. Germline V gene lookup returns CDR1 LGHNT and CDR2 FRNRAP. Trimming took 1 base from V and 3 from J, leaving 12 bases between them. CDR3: CASGLAPLSPNEKLFF. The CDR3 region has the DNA TGTGCTAGTGGTTTGGCGCCACTTTCACCTAATGAAAAACTGTTTTTT.